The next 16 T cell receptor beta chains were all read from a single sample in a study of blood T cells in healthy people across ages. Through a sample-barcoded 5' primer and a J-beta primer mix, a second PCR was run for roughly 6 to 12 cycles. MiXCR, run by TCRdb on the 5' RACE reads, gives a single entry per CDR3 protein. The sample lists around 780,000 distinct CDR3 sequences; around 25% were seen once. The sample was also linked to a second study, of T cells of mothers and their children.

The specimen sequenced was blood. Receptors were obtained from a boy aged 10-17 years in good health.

CDR3 nucleotide sequence: TGTGCCAGCTCACCACAAGGGACAGGACCGAACACCGGGGAGCTGTTTTTT. The encoded protein is CASSPQGTGPNTGELFF. The chain is built from TRBV18 and TRBJ2-2; TRBD1 aligns across 8 bases. Germline assignment: CDR1 KGHSH and CDR2 LQKENI. The CDR3 is 17 amino acids. V was pared by 1 base and J by 0 bases, with 4 bases of the junction left unmatched.

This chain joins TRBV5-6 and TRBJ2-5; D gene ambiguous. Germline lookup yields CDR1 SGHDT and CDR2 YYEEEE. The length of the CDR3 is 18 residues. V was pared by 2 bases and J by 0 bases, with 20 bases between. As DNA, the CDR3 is TGTGCCAGCAGCTTTGTTCGTGGCAGGCGCCACGACCAAGAGACCCAGTACTTC. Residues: CASSFVRGRRHDQETQYF.

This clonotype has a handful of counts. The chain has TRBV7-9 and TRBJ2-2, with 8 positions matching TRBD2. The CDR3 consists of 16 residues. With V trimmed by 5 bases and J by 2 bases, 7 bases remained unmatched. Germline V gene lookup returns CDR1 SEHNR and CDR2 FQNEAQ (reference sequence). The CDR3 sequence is CASSPLAGPNTGELFF. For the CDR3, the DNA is TGTGCCAGCAGCCCGTTAGCGGGGCCTAACACCGGGGAGCTGTTTTTT. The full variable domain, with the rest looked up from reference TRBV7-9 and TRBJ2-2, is DTGVSQNPRHKITKRGQNVTFRCDPISEHNRLYWYRQTLGQGPEFLTYFQNEAQLEKSRLLSDRFSAERPKGSFSTLEIQRTEQGDSAMYLCASSPLAGPNTGELFFGEGSRLTVL.

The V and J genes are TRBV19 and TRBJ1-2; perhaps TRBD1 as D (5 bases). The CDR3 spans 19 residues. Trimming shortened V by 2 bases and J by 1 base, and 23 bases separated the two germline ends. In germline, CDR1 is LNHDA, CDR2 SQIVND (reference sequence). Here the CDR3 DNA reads TGTGCCAGTAGTATAAACCCGGCGCAGGGCCCTACGGGTAACTATGGCTACACCTTC. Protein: CASSINPAQGPTGNYGYTF.

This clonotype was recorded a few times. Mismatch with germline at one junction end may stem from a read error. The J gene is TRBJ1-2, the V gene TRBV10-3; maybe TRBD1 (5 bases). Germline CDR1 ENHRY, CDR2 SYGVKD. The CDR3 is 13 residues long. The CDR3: CAISEGGGYSYTF. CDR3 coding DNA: TGTGCCATCAGTGAGGGGGGAGGCTATAGCTACACCTTC.

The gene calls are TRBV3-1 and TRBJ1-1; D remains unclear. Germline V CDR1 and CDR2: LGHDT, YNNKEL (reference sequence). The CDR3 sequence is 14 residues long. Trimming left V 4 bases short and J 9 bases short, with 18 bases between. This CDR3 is CASSPSPSYPKAFF. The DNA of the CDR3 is TGTGCCAGCAGCCCCTCGCCATCATACCCGAAAGCTTTCTTT.

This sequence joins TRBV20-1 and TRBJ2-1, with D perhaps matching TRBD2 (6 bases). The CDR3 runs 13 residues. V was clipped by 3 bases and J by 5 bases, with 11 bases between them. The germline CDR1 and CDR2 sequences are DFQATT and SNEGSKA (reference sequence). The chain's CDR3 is CSASRGAHNEQFF. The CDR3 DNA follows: TGCAGTGCTAGCCGCGGGGCCCACAATGAGCAGTTCTTC.

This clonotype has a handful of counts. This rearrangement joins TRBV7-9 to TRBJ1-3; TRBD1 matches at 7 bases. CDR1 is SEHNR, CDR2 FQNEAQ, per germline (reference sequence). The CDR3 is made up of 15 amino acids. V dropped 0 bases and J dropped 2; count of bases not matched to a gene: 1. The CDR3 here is CASSLAGTAGNTIYF. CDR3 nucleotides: TGTGCCAGCAGCTTAGCGGGGACAGCTGGAAACACCATATATTTT.

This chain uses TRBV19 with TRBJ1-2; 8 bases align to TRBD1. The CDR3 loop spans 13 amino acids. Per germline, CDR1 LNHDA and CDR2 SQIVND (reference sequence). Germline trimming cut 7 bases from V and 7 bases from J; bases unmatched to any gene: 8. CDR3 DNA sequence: TGTGCCAGTACCGTCCAGGGGGCTGGTGGCTACACCTTC. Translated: CASTVQGAGGYTF. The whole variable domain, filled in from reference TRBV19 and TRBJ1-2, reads DGGITQSPKYLFRKEGQNVTLSCEQNLNHDAMYWYRQDPGQGLRLIYYSQIVNDFQKGDIAEGYSVSREKKESFPLTVTSAQKNPTAFYLCASTVQGAGGYTFGSGTRLTVV.

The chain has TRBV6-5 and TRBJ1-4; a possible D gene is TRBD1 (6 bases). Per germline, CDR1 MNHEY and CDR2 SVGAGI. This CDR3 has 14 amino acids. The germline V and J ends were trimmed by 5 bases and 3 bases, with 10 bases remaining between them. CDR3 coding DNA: TGTGCCAGCAGTAGGGGGGCGGCTAATGAAAAACTGTTTTTT. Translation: CASSRGAANEKLFF.

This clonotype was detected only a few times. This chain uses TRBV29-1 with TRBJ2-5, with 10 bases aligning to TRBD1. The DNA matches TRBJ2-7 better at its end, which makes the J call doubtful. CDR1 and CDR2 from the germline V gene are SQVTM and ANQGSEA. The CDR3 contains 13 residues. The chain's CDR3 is CSVSDRGQFEQYF. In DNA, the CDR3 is TGCAGCGTTTCTGACAGGGGGCAATTCGAGCAGTACTTC.

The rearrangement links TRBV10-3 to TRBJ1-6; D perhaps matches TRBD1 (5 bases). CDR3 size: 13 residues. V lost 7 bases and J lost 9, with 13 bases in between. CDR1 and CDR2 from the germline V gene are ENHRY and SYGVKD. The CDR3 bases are TGTGCCATCACAGGGAGGGAAGGTTCACCCCTCCACTTT. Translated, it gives CAITGREGSPLHF.

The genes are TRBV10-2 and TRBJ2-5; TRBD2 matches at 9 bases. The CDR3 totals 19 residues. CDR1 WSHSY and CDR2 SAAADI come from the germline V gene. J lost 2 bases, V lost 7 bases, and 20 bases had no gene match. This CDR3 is CASTTLKPDSGGSQETQYF. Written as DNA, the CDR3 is TGCGCCAGCACCACACTCAAACCCGATAGCGGGGGAAGTCAAGAGACCCAGTACTTC.

CDR3 sequence (DNA): TGTGCCAGCACCCCAGCGGGGCTCGAGACCCAGTACTTC. It specifies CASTPAGLETQYF. The chain carries TRBV28 and TRBJ2-5; the match to TRBD2 covers 7 bases. Germline V gives CDR1 MDHEN, CDR2 SYDVKM. Unmatched junction bases numbered 7, after V lost 7 bases and J lost 5 bases. The CDR3 totals 13 residues.

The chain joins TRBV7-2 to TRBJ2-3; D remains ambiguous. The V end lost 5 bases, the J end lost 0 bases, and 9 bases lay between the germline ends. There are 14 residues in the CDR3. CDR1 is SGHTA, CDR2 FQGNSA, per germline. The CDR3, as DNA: TGTGCCAGCAGCCGGTACACCAGCACAGATACGCAGTATTTT. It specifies CASSRYTSTDTQYF.

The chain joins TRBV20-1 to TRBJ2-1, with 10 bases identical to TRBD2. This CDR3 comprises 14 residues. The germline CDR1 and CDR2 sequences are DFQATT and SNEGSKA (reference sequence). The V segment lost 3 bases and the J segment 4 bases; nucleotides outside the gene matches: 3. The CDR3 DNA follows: TGCAGTGCTAGGACTAGCGGGTTGTACAATGAGCAGTTCTTC. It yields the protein CSARTSGLYNEQFF.